One and the same sample provided the 7 T cell receptor beta chains below, sequenced in a study of T cells in Graves' hyperthyroidism and ophthalmopathy. Amplified regions were TCR beta CDR3 sequences from RNA transcripts. The HTBI primer set served for first-round RT-PCR of the TCR CDR3. TCRdb itself ran the multiplex PCR reads through MiXCR, one entry per CDR3 protein. The sample consists of 250,000 to 300,000 distinct CDR3 sequences, roughly 19% of them appearing once. The source material was blood. All receptors derive from a man aged 45-65 years with Graves' ophthalmopathy.

V gene TRBV19 combines with J gene TRBJ2-2; D gene unclear. CDR3 length: 12 residues. V was trimmed by 10 bases and J by 3 bases, leaving 9 bases between them. From germline, CDR1 is LNHDA and CDR2 SQIVND (reference sequence). Here the CDR3 reads CATTTYTGELFF. The DNA for the CDR3 is TGTGCCACGACCACTTACACCGGGGAGCTGTTTTTT. The entire variable domain, with the rest obtained from reference TRBV19 and TRBJ2-2, is as follows: DGGITQSPKYLFRKEGQNVTLSCEQNLNHDAMYWYRQDPGQGLRLIYYSQIVNDFQKGDIAEGYSVSREKKESFPLTVTSAQKNPTAFYLCATTTYTGELFFGEGSRLTVL.

This clonotype was found many times. The CDR3 DNA follows: TGTGCCAGCAGCTACGACAGCCCCTACGAGCAGTACTTC. Its protein product is CASSYDSPYEQYF. This chain links TRBV11-2 with TRBJ2-7; TRBD1 might be the D (5 bases). From germline, CDR1 is SGHAT and CDR2 FQNNGV. This CDR3 has 13 residues. V lost 4 bases and J lost 2, with 9 bases in between.

This clonotype has ten or more counts. The chain joins TRBV9 to TRBJ1-5, with 9 bases aligning to TRBD1. The V gene's germline CDR1 is SGDLS and CDR2 YYNGEE. This CDR3 has 15 residues. J was trimmed by 2 bases and V by 3 bases; bases with no gene match: 3. CDR3 sequence (DNA): TGTGCCAGCAGCGCCGGGACAGGGCGCAATCAGCCCCAGCATTTT. Encoded protein: CASSAGTGRNQPQHF.

About this clonotype: This sequence may be a read error, since a much larger clone differs from it by one base. The chain carries TRBV6-1 and TRBJ2-3, with D tentatively TRBD1 (6 bases). This CDR3 is 14 amino acids long. V was clipped by 6 bases and J by 0 bases, with 10 bases between them. Germline V CDR1 and CDR2: MNHNS, SASEGT. The CDR3 spells CASSPGQSTDTQYF. The CDR3 nucleotides read TGTGCCAGCAGCCCAGGACAGAGCACAGATACGCAGTATTTT.

The chain couples TRBV30 to TRBJ1-4, with TRBD1 matching 9 bases. The length of the CDR3 is 14 residues. Germline values: CDR1 GTSNPN, CDR2 SVGIG (reference sequence). Trimming cost V 4 bases and J 8 bases; bases outside gene matches: 8. The CDR3 protein is CAWNPGQGAEKLFF. CDR3 DNA: TGTGCCTGGAACCCGGGACAGGGAGCCGAAAAACTGTTTTTT. Looking up the rest from reference TRBV30 and TRBJ1-4 gives the full variable domain: SQTIHQWPATLVQPVGSPLSLECTVEGTSNPNLYWYRQAAGRGLQLLFYSVGIGQISSEVPQNLSASRPQDRQFILSSKKLLLSDSGFYLCAWNPGQGAEKLFFGSGTQLSVL.

This clonotype has more than one count but fewer than ten. The genes are TRBV27 and TRBJ2-1; D may be TRBD1 (6 bases). Germline V lookup: CDR1 MNHEY, CDR2 SMNVEV (reference sequence). The V end was cut by 6 bases, the J end by 2 bases, with 11 bases between. The CDR3 consists of 14 residues. CDR3 protein: CASRARGTYNEQFF. For the CDR3, the DNA is TGTGCCAGCAGGGCCAGGGGCACCTACAATGAGCAGTTCTTC.

The rearrangement uses TRBV29-1 and TRBJ2-5; perhaps TRBD2 as D (6 bases). The CDR3 loop spans 15 amino acids. Trimming cost V 7 bases and J 5 bases, with 23 bases left between them. Germline V gives CDR1 SQVTM, CDR2 ANQGSEA. The DNA of the CDR3 is TGCAGCGCCAGTCGGGGCCAGGGAGGTGGGGAGACCCAGTACTTC. It yields the protein CSASRGQGGGETQYF.